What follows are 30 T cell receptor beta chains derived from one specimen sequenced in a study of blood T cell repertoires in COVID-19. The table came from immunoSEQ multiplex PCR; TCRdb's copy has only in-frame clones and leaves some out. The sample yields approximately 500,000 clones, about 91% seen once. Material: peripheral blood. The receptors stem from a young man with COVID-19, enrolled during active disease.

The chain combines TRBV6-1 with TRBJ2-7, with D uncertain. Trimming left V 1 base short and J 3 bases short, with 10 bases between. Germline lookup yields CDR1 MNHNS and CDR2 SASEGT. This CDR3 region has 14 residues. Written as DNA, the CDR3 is TGTGCCAGCAGTGAAGATCTGGGCAGCTACGAGCAGTACTTC. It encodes CASSEDLGSYEQYF.

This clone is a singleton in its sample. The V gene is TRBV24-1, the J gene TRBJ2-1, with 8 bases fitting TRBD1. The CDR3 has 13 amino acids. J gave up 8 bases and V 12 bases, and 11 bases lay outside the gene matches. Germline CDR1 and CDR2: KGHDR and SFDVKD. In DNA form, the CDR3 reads TGTGCCGTTGCAGGGGGCCACTCGGATGAGCAGTTCTTC. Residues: CAVAGGHSDEQFF.

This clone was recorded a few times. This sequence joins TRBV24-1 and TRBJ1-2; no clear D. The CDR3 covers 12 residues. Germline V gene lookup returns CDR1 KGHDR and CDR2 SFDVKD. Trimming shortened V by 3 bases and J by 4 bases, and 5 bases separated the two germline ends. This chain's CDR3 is CATSDPSYGYTF. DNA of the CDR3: TGTGCCACCAGTGATCCTAGCTATGGCTACACCTTC.

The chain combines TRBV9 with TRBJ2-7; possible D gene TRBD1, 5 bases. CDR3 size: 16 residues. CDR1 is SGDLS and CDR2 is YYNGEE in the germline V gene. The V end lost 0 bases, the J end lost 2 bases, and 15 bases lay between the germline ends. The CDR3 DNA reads TGTGCCAGCAGCGTAGATTTAGGGGTTAGGACCTACGAGCAGTACTTC. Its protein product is CASSVDLGVRTYEQYF.

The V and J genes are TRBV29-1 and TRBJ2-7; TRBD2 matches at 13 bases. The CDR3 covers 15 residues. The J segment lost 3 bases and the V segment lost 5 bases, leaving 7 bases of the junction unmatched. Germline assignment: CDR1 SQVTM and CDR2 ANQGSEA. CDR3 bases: TGCAGCGTTAAGGTGGGACTAGCGGGGTACTACGAGCAGTACTTC. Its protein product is CSVKVGLAGYYEQYF.

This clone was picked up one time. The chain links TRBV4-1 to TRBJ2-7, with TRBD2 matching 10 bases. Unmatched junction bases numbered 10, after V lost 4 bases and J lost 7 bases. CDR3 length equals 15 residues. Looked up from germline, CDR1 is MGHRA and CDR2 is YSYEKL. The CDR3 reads CASSREAGGRGEQYF. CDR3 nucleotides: TGCGCCAGCAGCCGAGAAGCGGGAGGGAGGGGGGAGCAGTACTTC.

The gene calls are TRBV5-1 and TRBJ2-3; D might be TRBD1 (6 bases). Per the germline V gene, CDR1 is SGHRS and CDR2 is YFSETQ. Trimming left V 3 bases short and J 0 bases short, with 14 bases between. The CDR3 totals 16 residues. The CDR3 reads CASSYEQGSSTDTQYF. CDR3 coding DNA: TGCGCCAGCAGCTACGAACAGGGCAGTAGCACAGATACGCAGTATTTT.

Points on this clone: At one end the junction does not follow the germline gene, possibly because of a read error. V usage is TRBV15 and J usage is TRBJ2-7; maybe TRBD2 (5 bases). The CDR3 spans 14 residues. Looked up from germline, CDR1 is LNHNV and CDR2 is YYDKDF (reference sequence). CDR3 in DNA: TGTGCCACCAGCCGAGATAGCGTATCCTACGAGCAGTACTTC. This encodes CATSRDSVSYEQYF.

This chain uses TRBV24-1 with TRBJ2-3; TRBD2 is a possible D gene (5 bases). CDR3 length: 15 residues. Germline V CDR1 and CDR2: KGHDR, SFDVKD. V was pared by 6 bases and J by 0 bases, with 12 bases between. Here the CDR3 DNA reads TGTGCCACCAGTTTCAGCCTAGCCAGCACAGATACGCAGTATTTT. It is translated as CATSFSLASTDTQYF.

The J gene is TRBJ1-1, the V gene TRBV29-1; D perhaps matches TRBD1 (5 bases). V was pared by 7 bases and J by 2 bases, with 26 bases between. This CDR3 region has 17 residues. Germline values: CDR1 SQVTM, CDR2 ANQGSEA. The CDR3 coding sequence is TGCAGCGCCAACATGCCGGCCGGGACTGATATAAACACTGAAGCTTTCTTT. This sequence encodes CSANMPAGTDINTEAFF.

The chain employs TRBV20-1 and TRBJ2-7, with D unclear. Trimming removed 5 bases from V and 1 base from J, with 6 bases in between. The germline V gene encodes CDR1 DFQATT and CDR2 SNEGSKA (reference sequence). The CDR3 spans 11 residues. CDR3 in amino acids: CSALYSYEQYF. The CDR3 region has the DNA TGCAGTGCTTTGTATTCCTACGAGCAGTACTTC.

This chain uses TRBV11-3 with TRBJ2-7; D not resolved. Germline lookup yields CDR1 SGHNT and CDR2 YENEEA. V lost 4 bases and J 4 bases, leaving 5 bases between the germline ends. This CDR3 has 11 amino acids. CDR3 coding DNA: TGTGCCAGCAGCTCAAAATACGAGCAGTACTTC. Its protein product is CASSSKYEQYF.

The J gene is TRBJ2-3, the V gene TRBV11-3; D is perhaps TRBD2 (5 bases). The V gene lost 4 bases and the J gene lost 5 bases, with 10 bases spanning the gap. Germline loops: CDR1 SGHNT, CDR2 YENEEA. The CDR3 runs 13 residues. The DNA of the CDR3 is TGTGCCAGCAGCTCCGGGAACCTAGATACGCAGTATTTT. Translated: CASSSGNLDTQYF.

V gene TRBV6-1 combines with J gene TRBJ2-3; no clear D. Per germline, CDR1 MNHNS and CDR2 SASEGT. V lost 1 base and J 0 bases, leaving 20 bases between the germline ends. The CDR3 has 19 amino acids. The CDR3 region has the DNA TGTGCCAGCAGTGAAGAACGGGTACCCTTCCGATCTAGCACAGATACGCAGTATTTT. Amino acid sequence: CASSEERVPFRSSTDTQYF.

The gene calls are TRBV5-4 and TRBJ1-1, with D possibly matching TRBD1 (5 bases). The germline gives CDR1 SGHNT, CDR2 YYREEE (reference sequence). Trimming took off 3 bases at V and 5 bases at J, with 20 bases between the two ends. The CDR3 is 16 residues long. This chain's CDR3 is CASSWGISTRGTEAFF. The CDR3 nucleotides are TGTGCCAGCAGCTGGGGTATATCTACCCGGGGGACTGAAGCTTTCTTT.

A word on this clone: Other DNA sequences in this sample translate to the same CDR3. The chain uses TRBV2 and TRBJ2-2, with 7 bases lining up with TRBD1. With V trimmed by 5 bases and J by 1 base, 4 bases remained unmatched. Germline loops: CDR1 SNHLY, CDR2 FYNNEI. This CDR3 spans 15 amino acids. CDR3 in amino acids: CASSRQGLNTGELFF. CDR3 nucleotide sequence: TGTGCCAGCAGTCGACAGGGCCTGAACACCGGGGAGCTGTTTTTT.

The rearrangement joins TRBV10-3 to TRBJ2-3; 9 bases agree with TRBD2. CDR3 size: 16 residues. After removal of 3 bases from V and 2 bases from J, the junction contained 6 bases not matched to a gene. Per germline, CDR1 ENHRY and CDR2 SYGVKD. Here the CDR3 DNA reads TGTGCCATCAGTGATCCGGCTAGCGGGGTCACAGATACGCAGTATTTT. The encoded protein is CAISDPASGVTDTQYF.

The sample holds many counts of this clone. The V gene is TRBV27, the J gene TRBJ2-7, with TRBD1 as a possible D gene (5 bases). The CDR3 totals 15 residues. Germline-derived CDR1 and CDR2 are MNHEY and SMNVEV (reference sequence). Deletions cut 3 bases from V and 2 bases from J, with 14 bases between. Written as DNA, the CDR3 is TGTGCCAGCAGTTTGAGTCAGGGTTCGGCCTACGAGCAGTACTTC. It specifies CASSLSQGSAYEQYF.

The CDR3 coding sequence is TGCAGTGCCGGGACAGAAAACACCATATATTTT. Its translation: CSAGTENTIYF. The chain couples TRBV20-1 to TRBJ1-3; 7 bases map to TRBD1. CDR1 and CDR2 (germline): DFQATT, SNEGSKA (reference sequence). CDR3 size: 11 residues. V dropped 6 bases and J dropped 6; count of bases not matched to a gene: 2.

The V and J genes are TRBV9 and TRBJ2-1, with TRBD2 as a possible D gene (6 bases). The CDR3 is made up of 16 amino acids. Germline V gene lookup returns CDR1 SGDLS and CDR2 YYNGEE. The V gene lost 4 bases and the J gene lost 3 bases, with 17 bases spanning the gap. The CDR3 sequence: CASSPRDSGNYNEQFF. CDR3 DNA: TGTGCCAGCAGCCCCCGGGACTCGGGGAACTACAATGAGCAGTTCTTC.

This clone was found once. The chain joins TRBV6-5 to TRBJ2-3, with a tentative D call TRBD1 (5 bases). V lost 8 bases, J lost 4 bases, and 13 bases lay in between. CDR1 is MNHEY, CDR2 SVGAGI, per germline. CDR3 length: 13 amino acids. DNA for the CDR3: TGTGCCAGCCTCCCCGCAGGGTCAGATACGCAGTATTTT. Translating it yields CASLPAGSDTQYF.

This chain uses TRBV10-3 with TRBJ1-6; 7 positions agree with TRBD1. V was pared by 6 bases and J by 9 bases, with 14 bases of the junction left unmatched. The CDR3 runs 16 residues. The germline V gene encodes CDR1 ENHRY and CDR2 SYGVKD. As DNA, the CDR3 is TGTGCCATCAGCAACCTAGACAGGGCGGGTAGTTCACCCCTCCACTTT. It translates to CAISNLDRAGSSPLHF.

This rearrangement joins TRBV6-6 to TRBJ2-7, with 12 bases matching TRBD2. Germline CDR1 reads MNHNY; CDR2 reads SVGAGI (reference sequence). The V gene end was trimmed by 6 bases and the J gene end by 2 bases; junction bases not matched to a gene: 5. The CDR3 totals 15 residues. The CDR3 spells CASSLLAGGPYEQYF. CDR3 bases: TGTGCCAGCAGCCTTCTAGCGGGAGGGCCCTACGAGCAGTACTTC.

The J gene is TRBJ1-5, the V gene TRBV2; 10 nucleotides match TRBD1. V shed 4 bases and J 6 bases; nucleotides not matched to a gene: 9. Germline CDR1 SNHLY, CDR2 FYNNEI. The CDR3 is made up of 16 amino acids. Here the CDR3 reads CASSVPTGGWVQPQHF. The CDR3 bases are TGTGCCAGCAGTGTCCCGACAGGGGGCTGGGTTCAGCCCCAGCATTTT.

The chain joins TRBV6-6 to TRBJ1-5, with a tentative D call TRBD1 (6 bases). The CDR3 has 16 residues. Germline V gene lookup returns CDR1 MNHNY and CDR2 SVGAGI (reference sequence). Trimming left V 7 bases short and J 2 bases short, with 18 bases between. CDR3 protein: CASTSTWAGGNQPQHF. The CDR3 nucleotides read TGTGCCAGCACCTCGACTTGGGCAGGGGGCAATCAGCCCCAGCATTTT.

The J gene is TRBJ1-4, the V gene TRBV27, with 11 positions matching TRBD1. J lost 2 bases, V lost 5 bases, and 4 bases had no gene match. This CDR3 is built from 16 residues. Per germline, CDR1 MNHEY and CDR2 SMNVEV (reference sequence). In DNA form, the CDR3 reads TGTGCCAGCAGTGCCGGGACAGGGGGGACTAATGAAAAACTGTTTTTT. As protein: CASSAGTGGTNEKLFF.

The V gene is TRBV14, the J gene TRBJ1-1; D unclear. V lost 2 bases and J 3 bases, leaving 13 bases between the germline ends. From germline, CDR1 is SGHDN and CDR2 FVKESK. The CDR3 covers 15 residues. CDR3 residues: CASSQNFGSYTEAFF. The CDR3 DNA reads TGTGCCAGCAGCCAAAACTTCGGTAGCTACACTGAAGCTTTCTTT.

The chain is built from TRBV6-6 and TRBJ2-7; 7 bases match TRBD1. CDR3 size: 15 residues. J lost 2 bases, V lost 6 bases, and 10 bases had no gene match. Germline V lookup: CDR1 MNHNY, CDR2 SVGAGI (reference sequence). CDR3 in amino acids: CASRGDRDRPYEQYF. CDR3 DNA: TGTGCCAGCAGGGGTGACCGGGACAGACCCTACGAGCAGTACTTC.

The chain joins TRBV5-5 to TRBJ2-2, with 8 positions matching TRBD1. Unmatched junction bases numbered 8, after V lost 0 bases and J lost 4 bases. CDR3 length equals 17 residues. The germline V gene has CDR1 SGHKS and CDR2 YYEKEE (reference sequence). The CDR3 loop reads CASSLGAKDRVTGELFF. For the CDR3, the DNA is TGTGCCAGCAGCTTGGGGGCCAAGGACAGGGTCACCGGGGAGCTGTTTTTT.

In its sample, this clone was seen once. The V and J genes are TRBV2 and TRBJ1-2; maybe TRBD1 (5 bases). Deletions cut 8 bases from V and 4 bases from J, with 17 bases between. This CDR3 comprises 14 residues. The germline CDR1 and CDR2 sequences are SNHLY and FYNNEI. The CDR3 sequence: CASHQVQESYGYTF. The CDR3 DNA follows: TGTGCCAGCCATCAAGTACAGGAATCCTATGGCTACACCTTC.